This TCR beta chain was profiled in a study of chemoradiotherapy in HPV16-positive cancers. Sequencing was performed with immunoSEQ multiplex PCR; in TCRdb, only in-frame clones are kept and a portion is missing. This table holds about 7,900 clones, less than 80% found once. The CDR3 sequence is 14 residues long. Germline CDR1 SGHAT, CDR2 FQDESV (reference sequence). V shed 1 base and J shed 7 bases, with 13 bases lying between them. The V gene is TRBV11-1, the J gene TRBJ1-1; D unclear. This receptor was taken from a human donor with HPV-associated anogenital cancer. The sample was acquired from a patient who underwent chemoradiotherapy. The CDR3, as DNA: TGTGCCAGCAGCTTAGAGGTTGCGGTTAGTGAAGCTTTCTTT. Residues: CASSLEVAVSEAFF.